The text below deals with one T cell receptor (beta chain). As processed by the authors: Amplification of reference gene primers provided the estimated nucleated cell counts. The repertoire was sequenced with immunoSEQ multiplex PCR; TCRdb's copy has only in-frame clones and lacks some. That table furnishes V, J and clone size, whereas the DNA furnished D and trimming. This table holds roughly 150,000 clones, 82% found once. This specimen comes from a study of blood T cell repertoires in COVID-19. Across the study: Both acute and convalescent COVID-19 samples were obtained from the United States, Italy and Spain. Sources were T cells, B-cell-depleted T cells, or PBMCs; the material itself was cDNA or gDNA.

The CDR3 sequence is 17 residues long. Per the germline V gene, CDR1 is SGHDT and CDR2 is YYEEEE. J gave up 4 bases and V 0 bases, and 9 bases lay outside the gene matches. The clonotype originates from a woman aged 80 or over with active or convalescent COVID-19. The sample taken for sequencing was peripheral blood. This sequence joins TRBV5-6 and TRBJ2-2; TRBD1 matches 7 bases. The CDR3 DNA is TGTGCCAGCAGCTTGGCCGGGGACAGCATTGGCACCGGGGAGCTGTTTTTT. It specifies CASSLAGDSIGTGELFF.